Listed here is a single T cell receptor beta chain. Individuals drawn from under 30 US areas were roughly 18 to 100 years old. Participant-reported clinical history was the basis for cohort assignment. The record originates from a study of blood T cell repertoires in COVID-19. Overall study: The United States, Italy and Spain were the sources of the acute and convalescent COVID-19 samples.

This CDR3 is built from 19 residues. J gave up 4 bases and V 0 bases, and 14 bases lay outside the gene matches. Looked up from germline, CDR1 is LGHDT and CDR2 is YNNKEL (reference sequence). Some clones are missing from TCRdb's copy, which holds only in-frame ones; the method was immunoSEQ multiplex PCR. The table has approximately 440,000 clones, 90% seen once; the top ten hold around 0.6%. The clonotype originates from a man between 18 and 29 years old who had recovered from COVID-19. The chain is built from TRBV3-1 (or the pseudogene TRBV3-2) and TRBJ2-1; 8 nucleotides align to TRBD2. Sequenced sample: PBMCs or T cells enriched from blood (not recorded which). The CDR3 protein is CASSQDPRVVSGAYNEQFF. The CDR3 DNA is TGTGCCAGCAGCCAAGACCCCCGGGTCGTTAGCGGGGCGTACAATGAGCAGTTCTTC.